This entry lists 14 T cell receptor beta chains sequenced from one sample in a study of identical twins. Each CDR3 protein gets one entry after TCRdb re-called the 5' RACE reads with MiXCR. The sample carries about 790,000 distinct CDR3 sequences, about 20% recorded once. These data also featured in a second study, about T cells expressing NK-cell markers.

The specimen was PBMCs. The receptor set was obtained from a woman aged 18-29 years in good health.

This clonotype was seen a few times. The rearrangement links TRBV3-1 to TRBJ1-6; a weak D match, TRBD1 (5 bases). The ends were cut back, 6 bases at V and 7 bases at J, with 10 bases in the middle. The germline V gene has CDR1 LGHDT and CDR2 YNNKEL (reference sequence). This CDR3 has 13 residues. CDR3 bases: TGTGCCAGCAGGTCCAGGGAGAATTCACCCCTCCACTTT. Amino acid sequence: CASRSRENSPLHF.

The chain joins TRBV5-1 to TRBJ1-1; D gene ambiguous. CDR3 size: 15 residues. In germline, CDR1 is SGHRS, CDR2 YFSETQ. V was cut by 0 bases and J by 1 base, with 10 bases left in between. The CDR3 sequence: CASSLAPTTNTEAFF. Written as DNA, the CDR3 is TGCGCCAGCAGCTTGGCCCCGACGACGAACACTGAAGCTTTCTTT.

This clonotype was seen more than once but under ten times. The chain couples TRBV7-9 to TRBJ2-7, with TRBD1 as a possible D gene (6 bases). The CDR3 is 15 residues long. Germline V gives CDR1 SEHNR, CDR2 FQNEAQ (reference sequence). Trimming took off 3 bases at V and 5 bases at J, with 17 bases between the two ends. CDR3 in amino acids: CASSLGQLTDHEQYF. CDR3 coding DNA: TGTGCCAGCAGCTTGGGACAACTTACAGACCACGAGCAGTACTTC.

This clonotype was seen repeatedly, ten times or more. The chain uses TRBV6-5 and TRBJ2-4, with no clear D. CDR1 is MNHEY and CDR2 is SVGAGI in the germline V gene. Trimming removed 0 bases at V and 4 bases at J, with 4 bases between. This CDR3 has 13 amino acids. The CDR3 sequence: CASSYSRKNIQYF. The CDR3 bases are TGTGCCAGCAGTTACTCACGAAAAAACATTCAGTACTTC.

This chain joins TRBV10-3 and TRBJ1-3; possibly TRBD1 for D (5 bases). CDR3 size: 13 residues. Germline V CDR1 and CDR2: ENHRY, SYGVKD. The V and J ends lost 10 bases and 0 bases respectively, with 10 bases between them. Written as DNA, the CDR3 is TGTGCCACCATCCAGGGCTCTGGAAACACCATATATTTT. Translating it yields CATIQGSGNTIYF.

The CDR3 coding sequence is TGCGCCAGCAGCCATGGACAGGGGAAAGAGACCCAGTACTTC. Its translation: CASSHGQGKETQYF. The genes are TRBV5-1 and TRBJ2-5, with TRBD1 matching over 9 bases. From germline, CDR1 is SGHRS and CDR2 YFSETQ. V shed 4 bases, J shed 3 bases, and the junction held 4 bases outside the gene matches. The CDR3 runs to 14 residues. The whole variable domain, remainder taken from reference TRBV5-1 and TRBJ2-5, is KAGVTQTPRYLIKTRGQQVTLSCSPISGHRSVSWYQQTPGQGLQFLFEYFSETQRNKGNFPGRFSGRQFSNSRSEMNVSTLELGDSALYLCASSHGQGKETQYFGPGTRLLVL.

This clonotype was observed a handful of times. CDR3 in DNA: TGCAGTGCTAGAGATATGGTGGGGACTAGCGGGAGTGGAACAGATACGCAGTATTTT. This codes for CSARDMVGTSGSGTDTQYF. The V gene is TRBV20-1, the J gene TRBJ2-3, with 14 bases lining up with TRBD2. CDR1 DFQATT and CDR2 SNEGSKA come from the germline V gene (reference sequence). CDR3 length equals 19 residues. J was trimmed by 3 bases and V by 0 bases; bases with no gene match: 11.

The genes are TRBV27 and TRBJ1-1; tentatively, D is TRBD1 (5 bases). The germline V and J ends were trimmed by 6 bases and 3 bases, with 17 bases remaining between them. This CDR3 comprises 15 residues. Germline CDR1 is MNHEY and CDR2 is SMNVEV (reference sequence). The CDR3 sequence: CASSIPRQGYTEAFF. CDR3 nucleotide sequence: TGTGCCAGCAGCATCCCCCGCCAGGGTTACACTGAAGCTTTCTTT.

This clonotype was counted between two and nine times. The chain joins TRBV20-1 to TRBJ2-5, with D maybe TRBD2 (6 bases). The CDR3 runs to 13 residues. Looked up from germline, CDR1 is DFQATT and CDR2 is SNEGSKA (reference sequence). Trimming took off 6 bases at V and 5 bases at J, with 16 bases between the two ends. DNA of the CDR3: TGCAGTGCACCAAGCGGAGGGGATGAGACCCAGTACTTC. Its translation: CSAPSGGDETQYF.

The rearrangement joins TRBV24-1 to TRBJ2-1; 8 bases align to TRBD1. This CDR3 contains 17 residues. The V gene's germline CDR1 is KGHDR and CDR2 SFDVKD. Trimming removed 3 bases from V and 4 bases from J; junction bases left unmatched: 10. For the CDR3, the DNA is TGTGCCACCAGTGATGCTTCCGGGACAGGAGCTTACAATGAGCAGTTCTTC. This gives the protein CATSDASGTGAYNEQFF.

This clonotype was observed a few times. J is TRBJ2-5 and V is TRBV18; D could derive from TRBD1 or TRBD2 (5 bases each). The CDR3 covers 16 residues. The germline gives CDR1 KGHSH, CDR2 LQKENI. Trimming shortened V by 1 base and J by 2 bases, and 14 bases separated the two germline ends. CDR3 bases: TGTGCCAGCTCACCACTTGGGGGTCTTATTCAAGAGACCCAGTACTTC. Its translation: CASSPLGGLIQETQYF.

This clonotype was counted only a few times. V is TRBV25-1 and J is TRBJ2-7; 10 bases match TRBD2. With 6 bases clipped from V and 3 bases from J, the junction kept 5 bases outside the gene matches. The CDR3 is made up of 14 amino acids. From germline, CDR1 is MGHDK and CDR2 SYGVNS. CDR3 nucleotides: TGTGCCAGCAGGAAAGCGGGAGGGCACTACGAGCAGTACTTC. Its translation: CASRKAGGHYEQYF.

This clonotype has more than one count but fewer than ten. The rearrangement uses TRBV12-3 or TRBV12-4 and TRBJ2-6, with no clear D. The CDR3 contains 13 residues. The ends were cut back, 5 bases at V and 4 bases at J, with 6 bases in the middle. DNA of the CDR3: TGTGCCAGCAGTGAGTACGGGGCCAACGTCCTGACTTTC. This translates into CASSEYGANVLTF.

J is TRBJ2-7 and V is TRBV7-8, with D hard to call. The CDR3 covers 12 residues. Trimming took 4 bases from V and 12 from J, leaving 16 bases between them. From germline, CDR1 is SGHVS and CDR2 FQNEAQ. In DNA form, the CDR3 reads TGTGCCAGCAGCTCCAAGAGAGAACCCTCGTACTTC. Protein: CASSSKREPSYF.